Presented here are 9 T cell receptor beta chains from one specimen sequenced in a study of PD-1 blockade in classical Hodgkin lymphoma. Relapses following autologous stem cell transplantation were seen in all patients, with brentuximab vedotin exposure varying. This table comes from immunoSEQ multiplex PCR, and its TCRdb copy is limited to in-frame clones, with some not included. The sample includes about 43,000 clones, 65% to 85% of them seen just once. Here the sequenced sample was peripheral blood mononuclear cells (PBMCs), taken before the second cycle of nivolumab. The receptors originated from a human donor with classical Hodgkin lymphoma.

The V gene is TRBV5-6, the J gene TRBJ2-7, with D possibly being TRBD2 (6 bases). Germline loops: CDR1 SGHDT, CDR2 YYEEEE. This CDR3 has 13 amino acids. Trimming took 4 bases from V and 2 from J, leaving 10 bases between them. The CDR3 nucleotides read TGTGCCAGCAGCCAGGGAGGTGCCTACGAGCAGTACTTC. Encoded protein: CASSQGGAYEQYF.

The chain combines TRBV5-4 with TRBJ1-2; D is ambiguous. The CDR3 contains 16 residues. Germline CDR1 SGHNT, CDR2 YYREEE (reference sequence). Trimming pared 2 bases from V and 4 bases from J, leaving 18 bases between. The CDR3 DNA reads TGTGCCAGCAGCTTCGACACTGTCCCTGGTAGCTATGGCTACACCTTC. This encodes CASSFDTVPGSYGYTF.

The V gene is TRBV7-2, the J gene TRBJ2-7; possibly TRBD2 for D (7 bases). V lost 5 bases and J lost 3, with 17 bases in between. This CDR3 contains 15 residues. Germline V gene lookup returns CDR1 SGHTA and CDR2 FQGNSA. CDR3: CASSRTGGSYYEQYF. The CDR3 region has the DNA TGTGCCAGCAGCCGGACGGGGGGCTCCTACTACGAGCAGTACTTC.

The CDR3 DNA is TGTGCCAGCAGTAAGGTGGCGAACACTGAAGCTTTCTTT. It codes for CASSKVANTEAFF. The chain employs TRBV27 and TRBJ1-1, with D uncertain. The germline gives CDR1 MNHEY, CDR2 SMNVEV (reference sequence). V lost 5 bases and J 1 base, leaving 8 bases between the germline ends. The CDR3 is made up of 13 amino acids.

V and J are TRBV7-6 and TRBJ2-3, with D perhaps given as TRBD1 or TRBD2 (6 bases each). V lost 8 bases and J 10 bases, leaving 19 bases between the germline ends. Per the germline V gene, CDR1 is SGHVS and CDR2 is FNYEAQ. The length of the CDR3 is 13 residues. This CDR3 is CASVGGTYPAQYF. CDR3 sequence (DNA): TGTGCCAGCGTAGGGGGGACCTACCCGGCGCAGTATTTT.

CDR3 loop: CASSLVASGSYEQYF. As DNA, the CDR3 is TGTGCCAGCAGCTTGGTGGCTAGCGGCTCCTACGAGCAGTACTTC. J is TRBJ2-7 and V is TRBV5-5; 7 bases match TRBD2. The CDR3 sequence is 15 residues long. Trimming cost V 0 bases and J 0 bases; bases outside gene matches: 3. Germline CDR1 and CDR2: SGHKS and YYEKEE (reference sequence).

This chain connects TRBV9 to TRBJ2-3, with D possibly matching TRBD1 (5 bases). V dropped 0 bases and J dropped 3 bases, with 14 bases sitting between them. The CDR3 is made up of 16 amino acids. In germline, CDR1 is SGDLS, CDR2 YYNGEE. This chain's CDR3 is CASSVAPVGPTDTQYF. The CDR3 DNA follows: TGTGCCAGCAGCGTAGCTCCAGTGGGGCCTACAGATACGCAGTATTTT.

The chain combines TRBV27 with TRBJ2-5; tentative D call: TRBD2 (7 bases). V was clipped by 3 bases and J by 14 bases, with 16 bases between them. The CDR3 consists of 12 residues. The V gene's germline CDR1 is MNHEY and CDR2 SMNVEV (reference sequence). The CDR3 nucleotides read TGTGCCAGCAGTTTTTGGGGGGGGGCCCTTTACTTC. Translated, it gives CASSFWGGALYF.

CDR3 residues: CASSPGQAYNEQFF. For the CDR3, the DNA is TGTGCCAGCAGCCCCGGGCAGGCCTACAATGAGCAGTTCTTC. The V gene is TRBV14, the J gene TRBJ2-1; D gene uncertain. Germline values: CDR1 SGHDN, CDR2 FVKESK. The CDR3 is 14 amino acids. Trimming shortened V by 4 bases and J by 2 bases, and 9 bases separated the two germline ends.